The 32 T cell receptor beta chains below were found in one sample sequenced in a study of shared clonotypes between healthy human individuals. Here immunoSEQ multiplex PCR was the method, and the copy in TCRdb shows in-frame clones only, minus some. Of hundreds of thousands of clones in the sample, roughly 79% were seen once. The specimen was PBMCs. These TCRs come from a woman between 40 and 50 years old in good health. Some clones in this sample may be carry-over from other donors' samples.

The CDR3 sequence is CASRSRNTEAFF. In nucleotides, the CDR3 is TGTGCCAGCAGATCTCGGAACACTGAAGCTTTCTTT. The chain couples TRBV6-5 to TRBJ1-1, with no clear D. This CDR3 has 12 residues. V was pared by 6 bases and J by 1 base, with 6 bases between. Germline loops: CDR1 MNHEY, CDR2 SVGAGI.

This clone was found a few times. The V call is TRBV6-5, the J call TRBJ1-2; 11 bases match TRBD1. Germline V gene lookup returns CDR1 MNHEY and CDR2 SVGAGI. V lost 0 bases to trimming and J lost 5 bases; unmatched junction nucleotides: 2. The CDR3 consists of 15 residues. The CDR3 bases are TGTGCCAGCAGTTACTCGGACAGGGGGCAATATGGCTACACCTTC. It encodes CASSYSDRGQYGYTF.

This clone was observed many times. This chain connects TRBV7-3 to TRBJ1-2; D perhaps matches TRBD1 (6 bases). V dropped 3 bases and J dropped 8 bases, with 16 bases sitting between them. This CDR3 has 14 residues. Germline assignment: CDR1 SGHTA and CDR2 FQGTGA. The CDR3 sequence is CASSLEGGLGGYTF. The CDR3 DNA follows: TGTGCCAGCAGCTTGGAAGGGGGGCTCGGAGGCTACACCTTC.

The rearrangement joins TRBV27 to TRBJ2-3, with 10 positions matching TRBD2. This CDR3 comprises 14 residues. Germline CDR1 reads MNHEY; CDR2 reads SMNVEV (reference sequence). J was trimmed by 3 bases and V by 5 bases; bases with no gene match: 2. The CDR3 DNA is TGTGCCAGCAGTCAGGGACTAGCGACAGATACGCAGTATTTT. It encodes CASSQGLATDTQYF.

V and J are TRBV28 and TRBJ2-5, with D hard to call. The CDR3 runs to 12 residues. CDR1 is MDHEN, CDR2 SYDVKM, per germline. Trimming took 5 bases from V and 5 from J, leaving 9 bases between them. This chain's CDR3 is CASSDNLETQYF. The DNA of the CDR3 is TGTGCCAGCAGTGATAACCTGGAGACCCAGTACTTC.

The rearrangement joins TRBV29-1 to TRBJ2-3; 7 bases agree with TRBD2. Germline CDR1 is SQVTM and CDR2 is ANQGSEA. The CDR3 covers 16 residues. V was clipped by 4 bases and J by 5 bases; unmatched bases: 15. CDR3 coding DNA: TGCAGCGTTGCCGGGGGGTTAGCGGTCCTTGGAGATACGCAGTATTTT. Translating gives CSVAGGLAVLGDTQYF.

The chain combines TRBV30 with TRBJ1-5; TRBD1 agrees at 9 bases. From germline, CDR1 is GTSNPN and CDR2 SVGIG (reference sequence). The CDR3 length is 14 residues. With V trimmed by 4 bases and J by 4 bases, 5 bases remained unmatched. The CDR3 loop reads CAWTLGTGNQPQHF. DNA of the CDR3: TGTGCCTGGACCTTAGGGACAGGGAATCAGCCCCAGCATTTT.

The chain has TRBV28 and TRBJ2-2; possibly TRBD1 or TRBD2 for D (5 bases each). Deletions cut 7 bases from V and 0 bases from J, with 12 bases between. There are 15 residues in the CDR3. Germline CDR1 is MDHEN and CDR2 is SYDVKM. Here the CDR3 reads CASILEDTNTGELFF. Here the CDR3 DNA reads TGTGCCAGCATATTGGAGGACACGAACACCGGGGAGCTGTTTTTT.

The J gene is TRBJ1-2, the V gene TRBV6-5; the match to TRBD1 covers 7 bases. Germline V gene data show CDR1 as MNHEY and CDR2 as SVGAGI. This CDR3 spans 13 amino acids. V lost 6 bases to trimming and J lost 3 bases; unmatched junction nucleotides: 4. CDR3 region: CASRTDRDYGYTF. CDR3 nucleotides: TGTGCCAGCAGAACCGACAGGGACTATGGCTACACCTTC.

The V call is TRBV28, the J call TRBJ1-2, with D perhaps matching TRBD1 (5 bases). This CDR3 region has 12 residues. V was cut by 6 bases and J by 4 bases, with 9 bases left in between. CDR1 is MDHEN, CDR2 SYDVKM, per germline. The CDR3 here is CASRRDSYGYTF. The CDR3 DNA reads as TGTGCCAGCAGACGAGACAGCTATGGCTACACCTTC.

Regarding this clone: The sample holds other DNA sequences that translate to the same CDR3. This chain joins TRBV5-6 and TRBJ1-4, with D unresolved. This CDR3 contains 14 residues. Germline CDR1 and CDR2: SGHDT and YYEEEE. Trimming took off 0 bases at V and 5 bases at J, with 8 bases between the two ends. The CDR3 here is CASSLVATNEKLFF. In nucleotides, the CDR3 is TGTGCCAGCAGCTTGGTGGCCACCAATGAAAAACTGTTTTTT.

This chain joins TRBV28 and TRBJ1-2, with D uncertain. Germline loops: CDR1 MDHEN, CDR2 SYDVKM. The length of the CDR3 is 16 residues. The V gene lost 2 bases and the J gene lost 3 bases, with 16 bases spanning the gap. CDR3 in DNA: TGTGCCAGCAGTTTAACGGGGTGGCCGGATGACTATGGCTACACCTTC. Protein sequence: CASSLTGWPDDYGYTF.

This clone was seen a single time. This chain uses TRBV27 with TRBJ1-2; D unresolved. The CDR3 is 14 residues long. V was shortened by 6 bases and J by 7 bases, with 18 bases between the two germline ends. CDR1 and CDR2 from the germline V gene are MNHEY and SMNVEV (reference sequence). The CDR3 loop is CASSQTVGSSGYTF. Here the CDR3 DNA reads TGTGCCAGCAGCCAAACAGTGGGGTCATCTGGCTACACCTTC.

This chain links TRBV7-8 with TRBJ2-7; either TRBD1 or TRBD2 may supply D (5 bases each). The CDR3 contains 16 residues. The V end lost 1 base, the J end lost 0 bases, and 13 bases lay between the germline ends. Germline loops: CDR1 SGHVS, CDR2 FQNEAQ. The CDR3 DNA reads TGTGCCAGCAGCTTAGGACGCGCAGGGAGCTCCTACGAGCAGTACTTC. Protein: CASSLGRAGSSYEQYF.

The chain joins TRBV6-1 to TRBJ2-1; D possibly matches TRBD1 or TRBD2 (5 bases each). V lost 6 bases, J lost 4 bases, and 13 bases lay in between. Germline V lookup: CDR1 MNHNS, CDR2 SASEGT. CDR3 length: 14 residues. DNA of the CDR3: TGTGCCAGCAGGGGGACGAGGTGGTACAATGAGCAGTTCTTC. It translates to CASRGTRWYNEQFF.

This clone was observed once. The rearrangement joins TRBV7-8 to TRBJ2-5; a weak D match, TRBD1 (8 bases). Germline V CDR1 and CDR2: SGHVS, FQNEAQ. The V and J ends lost 1 base and 4 bases respectively, with 16 bases between them. The CDR3 consists of 16 residues. CDR3 amino acids: CASSLVNRGGSETQYF. DNA for the CDR3: TGTGCCAGCAGCTTAGTTAACAGGGGGGGTTCAGAGACCCAGTACTTC.

This clone showed up just a few times. The chain has TRBV7-3 and TRBJ1-2; 9 bases are shared with TRBD1. Germline trimming cut 5 bases from V and 8 bases from J; bases unmatched to any gene: 6. Germline lookup yields CDR1 SGHTA and CDR2 FQGTGA. The CDR3 consists of 13 residues. DNA of the CDR3: TGTGCCAGCAGCCCGACAGGGGGTGTCGGCTACACCTTC. This sequence encodes CASSPTGGVGYTF.

This clone was recorded once. The J gene is TRBJ1-2, the V gene TRBV5-4; D possibly corresponds to TRBD1 (5 bases). Trimming took off 3 bases at V and 4 bases at J, with 10 bases between the two ends. Germline loops: CDR1 SGHNT, CDR2 YYREEE (reference sequence). This CDR3 contains 13 residues. CDR3 nucleotide sequence: TGTGCCAGCAGCTCGGGGGTAGGCTATGGCTACACCTTC. Translating gives CASSSGVGYGYTF.

The CDR3 sequence is CASSEGWSRDTGELFF. CDR3 bases: TGTGCCAGCAGTGAAGGTTGGAGCCGAGACACCGGGGAGCTGTTTTTT. The chain uses TRBV6-1 and TRBJ2-2; D unresolved. The length of the CDR3 is 16 residues. CDR1 and CDR2 (germline): MNHNS, SASEGT. V was cut by 1 base and J by 3 bases, with 12 bases left in between.

The chain employs TRBV4-3 and TRBJ2-7, with 7 bases fitting TRBD1. V lost 0 bases to trimming and J lost 3 bases; unmatched junction nucleotides: 5. The CDR3 contains 15 residues. Germline V gene data show CDR1 as LGHNA and CDR2 as YSLEER. The CDR3 loop reads CASSQDRDRIYEQYF. The CDR3 coding sequence is TGCGCCAGCAGCCAAGATCGGGACAGAATCTACGAGCAGTACTTC.

A note on this clone: One junction end disagrees with the germline gene, perhaps due to a read error. The sample holds other DNA sequences that translate to the same CDR3. The V and J genes are TRBV11-2 and TRBJ1-2; D unresolved. The germline gives CDR1 SGHAT, CDR2 FQNNGV. CDR3 size: 15 residues. CDR3 sequence (DNA): TGCGCCAGCAGCCCCTCCCCGGGAGCTAACTATGGCTACACCTTC. Residues: CASSPSPGANYGYTF.

V is TRBV5-4 and J is TRBJ2-7, with D possibly being TRBD2 (5 bases). CDR1 and CDR2 from the germline V gene are SGHNT and YYREEE (reference sequence). V shed 5 bases and J shed 2 bases, with 14 bases lying between them. The CDR3 has 14 amino acids. The CDR3 loop reads CASSTFGVTYEQYF. The CDR3, as DNA: TGTGCCAGCAGTACGTTCGGGGTGACCTACGAGCAGTACTTC.

This chain links TRBV23-1 with TRBJ1-1, with a tentative D call TRBD1 (6 bases). TRBV23-1 is sorted into the ORF group, with uncertain function. CDR3 length equals 14 residues. Trimming left V 7 bases short and J 1 base short, with 13 bases between. As DNA, the CDR3 is TGCGCCAGCACCCGCGGACAGACGAACACTGAAGCTTTCTTT. The encoded protein is CASTRGQTNTEAFF.

The CDR3 nucleotides are TGTGCCAGCAGCGCAGCAGCTGGGGCCAACGTCCTGACTTTC. Translated: CASSAAAGANVLTF. The J gene is TRBJ2-6, the V gene TRBV2; no clear D. Germline-derived CDR1 and CDR2 are SNHLY and FYNNEI. The CDR3 length is 14 residues. Trimming took 6 bases from V and 2 from J, leaving 8 bases between them. The variable domain in full, with the rest retrieved from reference TRBV2 and TRBJ2-6, is EPEVTQTPSHQVTQMGQEVILRCVPISNHLYFYWYRQILGQKVEFLVSFYNNEISEKSEIFDDQFSVERPDGSNFTLKIRSTKLEDSAMYFCASSAAAGANVLTFGAGSRLTVL.

This rearrangement joins TRBV5-1 to TRBJ2-3, with D tentatively TRBD2 (7 bases). V was pared by 0 bases and J by 4 bases, with 9 bases between. Germline V gene lookup returns CDR1 SGHRS and CDR2 YFSETQ. The CDR3 runs 14 residues. In DNA, the CDR3 is TGCGCCAGCAGCTTGGTGGGGGGGCCAGATACGCAGTATTTT. It is translated as CASSLVGGPDTQYF.

The CDR3 sequence is CASRSGGNTDTQYF. The CDR3, as DNA: TGTGCCAGCAGGTCAGGGGGAAACACAGATACGCAGTATTTT. The V gene is TRBV7-2, the J gene TRBJ2-3, with 7 bases lining up with TRBD1. This CDR3 spans 14 amino acids. Germline CDR1 is SGHTA and CDR2 is FQGNSA. Trimming at V came to 6 bases and at J to 2 bases, leaving 5 bases not matched to a gene.

Here the CDR3 DNA reads TGTGCCAGCAGCGTAGACGACACGCGTACCTACAATGAGCAGTTCTTC. Translating it yields CASSVDDTRTYNEQFF. The chain joins TRBV9 to TRBJ2-1; the D is unclear. Germline CDR1 is SGDLS and CDR2 is YYNGEE. CDR3 size: 16 residues. V was pared by 0 bases and J by 2 bases, with 12 bases between.

The chain couples TRBV7-9 to TRBJ2-1, with 8 bases identical to TRBD1. Unmatched junction bases numbered 7, after V lost 5 bases and J lost 10 bases. Looked up from germline, CDR1 is SEHNR and CDR2 is FQNEAQ (reference sequence). CDR3 length equals 13 residues. In DNA form, the CDR3 reads TGTGCCAGCAGCCAAACAGGGGGGTGGGAGCAGTTCTTC. Encoded protein: CASSQTGGWEQFF.

This clone showed up many times. The same CDR3 can be traced to other DNA sequences in this sample. The chain combines TRBV5-1 with TRBJ2-7; 8 nucleotides agree with TRBD1. The J segment lost 6 bases and the V segment lost 0 bases, leaving 8 bases of the junction unmatched. CDR1 and CDR2 (germline): SGHRS, YFSETQ. CDR3 length: 15 amino acids. The CDR3 nucleotides read TGCGCCAGCAGCTTGGCCGGGACAGGAGGGGGCGAGCAGTACTTC. It codes for CASSLAGTGGGEQYF. Full variable domain (rest looked up from reference TRBV5-1 and TRBJ2-7): KAGVTQTPRYLIKTRGQQVTLSCSPISGHRSVSWYQQTPGQGLQFLFEYFSETQRNKGNFPGRFSGRQFSNSRSEMNVSTLELGDSALYLCASSLAGTGGGEQYFGPGTRLTVT.

A remark on this clone: Other DNA sequences within the sample encode an identical CDR3. The chain combines TRBV28 with TRBJ1-5; D remains ambiguous. The ends were cut back, 4 bases at V and 7 bases at J, with 8 bases in the middle. This CDR3 contains 12 residues. CDR1 and CDR2 (germline): MDHEN, SYDVKM. As DNA, the CDR3 is TGTGCCAGCAGTTCCGGGAACCAGCCCCAGCATTTT. Protein: CASSSGNQPQHF.

With regard to this clone: Within the sample, other DNA sequences also encode this same CDR3. This chain links TRBV7-2 with TRBJ2-3; TRBD1 matches at 8 bases. With 3 bases clipped from V and 6 bases from J, the junction kept 2 bases outside the gene matches. The CDR3 runs to 13 residues. CDR1 is SGHTA, CDR2 FQGNSA, per germline. The CDR3 DNA reads as TGTGCCAGCAGCTTGGACAGGGCCGATACGCAGTATTTT. It yields the protein CASSLDRADTQYF.

The V and J genes are TRBV14 and TRBJ2-5, with D maybe TRBD1 (6 bases). The germline V and J ends were trimmed by 4 bases and 5 bases, with 17 bases remaining between them. The germline V gene has CDR1 SGHDN and CDR2 FVKESK. This CDR3 has 15 amino acids. CDR3 bases: TGTGCCAGCAGCCCATTTCAGGGGATAGGTGAGACCCAGTACTTC. This codes for CASSPFQGIGETQYF.